This T cell receptor beta chain emerged from a study of blood T cells in healthy people across ages. A J-beta primer mix and a sample-barcoded 5' primer were used in a second PCR of about 6 to 12 cycles. Via MiXCR, TCRdb re-called the 5' RACE reads, giving one row per CDR3 protein. In the table there are approximately 940,000 distinct CDR3 sequences, around 49% of which are singletons. This clonotype was recorded many times. Its antigen is unknown. The CDR3 sequence is 16 residues long. V shed 6 bases, J shed 1 base, and the junction held 4 bases outside the gene matches. Findings and limits, study-wide: Diversity of TCR beta correlated strongly with naive T cell percentage. PBMC samples, being unsorted, prevented any conclusive comparison of naive and antigen-experienced cells. More naive CD4+ cells and higher diversity marked long-lived donors relative to aged donors.

This chain joins TRBV12-3 or TRBV12-4 and TRBJ2-5; the match to TRBD2 covers 14 bases. This TCR derives from a man under 40 in good health. Sequencing was performed on blood. Here the CDR3 DNA reads TGTGCCAGCAGGACTAGCGGGGGGGCCATCCAAGAGACCCAGTACTTC. Its translation is CASRTSGGAIQETQYF.